This entry lists 32 T cell receptor beta chains sequenced from one sample in a study of lymphopenia after photon versus proton radiotherapy. Method: immunoSEQ multiplex PCR; TCRdb's copy keeps in-frame clones and lacks some. The sample lists about 50,000 clones; around 90% were seen once. The input for sequencing was peripheral blood, taken from a patient treated with photon-based radiotherapy. These receptors all stem from a woman between 35 and 50 years old with cholangiocarcinoma.

The rearrangement joins TRBV6-6 to TRBJ2-7; 11 positions match TRBD2. Unmatched junction bases numbered 13, after V lost 6 bases and J lost 9 bases. CDR1 is MNHNY and CDR2 is SVGAGI in the germline V gene (reference sequence). The CDR3 spans 15 residues. CDR3 sequence reads: CASRPATSGSIAQYF. CDR3 DNA: TGTGCCAGCAGACCCGCAACTAGCGGGAGTATCGCGCAGTACTTC.

V usage is TRBV5-4 and J usage is TRBJ2-2, with TRBD2 as a possible D gene (5 bases). Germline V gene data show CDR1 as SGHNT and CDR2 as YYREEE (reference sequence). V gave up 4 bases and J gave up 5 bases, with 12 bases separating them. This CDR3 spans 14 amino acids. The CDR3 region is CASSLPEGTGELFF. CDR3 nucleotide sequence: TGTGCCAGCAGCCTACCTGAGGGTACCGGGGAGCTGTTTTTT.

The chain recombines TRBV23-1 with TRBJ2-5; D gene uncertain. TRBV23-1 is designated an ORF whose function remains uncertain. This CDR3 is built from 15 residues. The ends were cut back, 0 bases at V and 3 bases at J, with 11 bases in the middle. The CDR3 here is CASSQSAVGEETQYF. DNA of the CDR3: TGCGCCAGCAGTCAATCTGCCGTTGGGGAAGAGACCCAGTACTTC.

J is TRBJ2-7 and V is TRBV19; D perhaps matches TRBD2 (7 bases). Trimming stripped 6 bases from V and 5 bases from J, with 17 bases between. CDR1 and CDR2 (germline): LNHDA, SQIVND (reference sequence). The CDR3 consists of 14 residues. CDR3 sequence: CASSKGGSWNEQYF. CDR3 bases: TGTGCCAGTAGCAAGGGGGGGAGTTGGAACGAGCAGTACTTC.

The chain employs TRBV18 and TRBJ2-2; D not resolved. V lost 1 base and J 3 bases, leaving 6 bases between the germline ends. This CDR3 comprises 14 residues. Germline values: CDR1 KGHSH, CDR2 LQKENI. In DNA form, the CDR3 reads TGTGCCAGCTCACCACTTTCAGACACCGGGGAGCTGTTTTTT. It encodes CASSPLSDTGELFF.

This chain connects TRBV7-9 to TRBJ2-1, with D unresolved. In germline, CDR1 is SEHNR, CDR2 FQNEAQ (reference sequence). This CDR3 has 12 amino acids. V shed 7 bases and J shed 10 bases, with 14 bases lying between them. The CDR3 sequence is CASTLAAGEQFF. In DNA form, the CDR3 reads TGTGCCAGCACCCTGGCGGCCGGGGAGCAGTTCTTC.

The J gene is TRBJ2-7, the V gene TRBV7-2; maybe TRBD2 (6 bases). This CDR3 has 15 amino acids. The germline V gene has CDR1 SGHTA and CDR2 FQGNSA. V lost 1 base and J lost 6, with 16 bases in between. In DNA, the CDR3 is TGTGCCAGCAGCTTAGGGACGCATGTGGAGGGCGAGCAGTACTTC. Translation gives CASSLGTHVEGEQYF.

V is TRBV25-1 and J is TRBJ2-1; D possibly uses TRBD1 or TRBD2 (5 bases each). Trimming left V 4 bases short and J 4 bases short, with 14 bases between. The CDR3 is 15 amino acids. Germline CDR1 is MGHDK and CDR2 is SYGVNS. The CDR3 is CASSGPLRGYNEQFF. As DNA, the CDR3 is TGTGCCAGCAGTGGACCTCTGAGGGGTTACAATGAGCAGTTCTTC.

V and J are TRBV6-1 and TRBJ2-5; D perhaps matches TRBD2 (6 bases). Germline assignment: CDR1 MNHNS and CDR2 SASEGT. The ends were cut back, 11 bases at V and 5 bases at J, with 6 bases in the middle. This CDR3 is 9 amino acids long. CDR3 region: CAGGETQYF. In nucleotides, the CDR3 is TGTGCCGGGGGGGAGACCCAGTACTTC.

This rearrangement joins TRBV7-8 to TRBJ2-2, with 15 bases lining up with TRBD2. This CDR3 spans 17 amino acids. Germline V gene data show CDR1 as SGHVS and CDR2 as FQNEAQ. V was pared by 4 bases and J by 6 bases, with 6 bases of the junction left unmatched. DNA for the CDR3: TGTGCCAGCAGCTCCCGGACTAGCGGGAGGGCGTCCGGGGAGCTGTTTTTT. It specifies CASSSRTSGRASGELFF.

The CDR3 DNA reads as TGTGCCAGCAGTCCCTTGGGTTCGGCTACCTCCTACAATGAGCAGTTCTTC. Residues: CASSPLGSATSYNEQFF. The chain is built from TRBV27 and TRBJ2-1; D gene unclear. Per the germline V gene, CDR1 is MNHEY and CDR2 is SMNVEV (reference sequence). This CDR3 has 17 residues. Trimming took off 5 bases at V and 0 bases at J, with 17 bases between the two ends.

The chain is built from TRBV4-2 and TRBJ2-7, with TRBD2 matching over 9 bases. The V segment lost 3 bases and the J segment 4 bases; nucleotides outside the gene matches: 7. This CDR3 spans 15 amino acids. Germline values: CDR1 LGHNA, CDR2 YNFKEQ. CDR3 residues: CASSQGGGGAYEQYF. For the CDR3, the DNA is TGTGCCAGCAGCCAGGGCGGGGGGGGAGCTTACGAGCAGTACTTC.

The V and J genes are TRBV19 and TRBJ1-5, with TRBD1 matching over 7 bases. The CDR3 length is 13 residues. The germline V gene encodes CDR1 LNHDA and CDR2 SQIVND (reference sequence). V dropped 7 bases and J dropped 3; count of bases not matched to a gene: 3. This chain's CDR3 is CASNEGANQPQHF. CDR3 bases: TGTGCCAGTAACGAGGGGGCCAATCAGCCCCAGCATTTT.

The CDR3 reads CASSPRYGVYNEKLFF. As DNA, the CDR3 is TGTGCCAGCTCCCCGCGCTACGGCGTATATAATGAAAAACTGTTTTTT. The V and J genes are TRBV18 and TRBJ1-4; D remains unclear. Germline V gene lookup returns CDR1 KGHSH and CDR2 LQKENI. The CDR3 contains 16 residues. The germline V and J ends were trimmed by 6 bases and 4 bases, with 18 bases remaining between them.

The sample holds one count of this clone. The chain carries TRBV6-5 and TRBJ1-1; no clear D. V lost 0 bases to trimming and J lost 0 bases, with 8 bases between them. The CDR3 runs 15 residues. Germline CDR1 reads MNHEY; CDR2 reads SVGAGI. CDR3 in amino acids: CASSYSRPLNTEAFF. DNA for the CDR3: TGTGCCAGCAGTTACTCGCGGCCTCTGAACACTGAAGCTTTCTTT.

The chain is built from TRBV7-2 and TRBJ2-5; no definite D call. Germline CDR1 is SGHTA and CDR2 is FQGNSA. V was cut by 1 base and J by 5 bases, with 20 bases left in between. The CDR3 is made up of 17 amino acids. The CDR3 loop reads CASSLGSVVGGAETQYF. In DNA form, the CDR3 reads TGTGCCAGCAGCTTAGGCTCCGTCGTGGGCGGAGCGGAGACCCAGTACTTC.

V gene TRBV6-5 combines with J gene TRBJ1-1; D is unclear. Germline CDR1 and CDR2: MNHEY and SVGAGI. The CDR3 covers 11 residues. The germline V and J ends were trimmed by 7 bases and 4 bases, with 7 bases remaining between them. The CDR3 loop reads CASTAVTEAFF. As DNA, the CDR3 is TGTGCCAGCACCGCCGTCACTGAAGCTTTCTTT.

The chain links TRBV20-1 to TRBJ1-2; no definite D call. V lost 5 bases and J lost 13, with 14 bases in between. The CDR3 consists of 10 residues. CDR1 and CDR2 from the germline V gene are DFQATT and SNEGSKA (reference sequence). The CDR3 DNA reads TGCAGTGCTTACCGCGCGGGGTTCACCTTC. Translation: CSAYRAGFTF.

The genes are TRBV10-3 and TRBJ1-2; D ambiguous. V lost 6 bases and J 3 bases, leaving 5 bases between the germline ends. Germline V gene lookup returns CDR1 ENHRY and CDR2 SYGVKD. CDR3 length: 11 residues. In DNA, the CDR3 is TGTGCCATCAGGGGTGACTATGGCTACACCTTC. This sequence encodes CAIRGDYGYTF.

The rearrangement links TRBV13 to TRBJ2-2, with no clear D. The V gene's germline CDR1 is PRHDT and CDR2 FYEKMQ (reference sequence). The CDR3 covers 15 residues. V lost 0 bases to trimming and J lost 0 bases, with 5 bases between them. CDR3 amino acids: CASSLGSANTGELFF. DNA of the CDR3: TGTGCCAGCAGCTTAGGCTCGGCGAACACCGGGGAGCTGTTTTTT.

CDR3 in amino acids: CASSVVGSSGNTIYF. DNA of the CDR3: TGTGCCAGCAGCGTAGTAGGCAGCTCTGGAAACACCATATATTTT. This chain links TRBV9 with TRBJ1-3; D unclear. CDR3 length equals 15 residues. The V gene's germline CDR1 is SGDLS and CDR2 YYNGEE. V was cut by 0 bases and J by 0 bases, with 7 bases left in between.

The chain couples TRBV27 to TRBJ1-5; no reliable D call. Germline V gene lookup returns CDR1 MNHEY and CDR2 SMNVEV (reference sequence). The CDR3 loop spans 13 amino acids. The germline V and J ends were trimmed by 4 bases and 1 base, with 5 bases remaining between them. The CDR3: CASSYQSNQPQHF. The CDR3 nucleotides are TGTGCCAGCAGTTACCAGAGCAATCAGCCCCAGCATTTT.

The chain joins TRBV5-1 to TRBJ2-1, with D tentatively TRBD1 (6 bases). Per the germline V gene, CDR1 is SGHRS and CDR2 is YFSETQ. CDR3 length equals 15 residues. Between the trimmed V and J ends, which lost 4 bases and 5 bases, there was a span of 16 bases. The CDR3 DNA reads as TGCGCCAGCAGCCCTGCGGATGCAGGGGACAATGAGCAGTTCTTC. Encoded protein: CASSPADAGDNEQFF.

This rearrangement joins TRBV18 to TRBJ1-3; 8 nucleotides agree with TRBD1. V dropped 1 base and J dropped 2; count of bases not matched to a gene: 13. The germline V gene has CDR1 KGHSH and CDR2 LQKENI. The CDR3 spans 19 residues. CDR3 sequence (DNA): TGTGCCAGCTCACCACTGTCGGGCAATCAGGGGGCGACTGGAAACACCATATATTTT. The encoded protein is CASSPLSGNQGATGNTIYF.

The V call is TRBV7-3, the J call TRBJ1-1; no firm D call. Trimming took off 6 bases at V and 1 base at J, with 9 bases between the two ends. Germline assignment: CDR1 SGHTA and CDR2 FQGTGA. The CDR3 has 13 amino acids. CDR3 residues: CASSLQENTEAFF. The CDR3 DNA is TGTGCCAGCAGTTTGCAGGAGAACACTGAAGCTTTCTTT.

The chain has TRBV7-2 and TRBJ1-1; 8 bases map to TRBD1. CDR3 length: 13 residues. J gave up 10 bases and V 5 bases, and 9 bases lay outside the gene matches. The V gene's germline CDR1 is SGHTA and CDR2 FQGNSA. The DNA of the CDR3 is TGTGCCAGCAGCCCCATCCCGGACAGGGCAGCTTTCTTT. Its translation: CASSPIPDRAAFF.

The rearrangement joins TRBV9 to TRBJ2-1; 7 bases are shared with TRBD2. This CDR3 comprises 16 residues. Germline V lookup: CDR1 SGDLS, CDR2 YYNGEE. The J segment lost 9 bases and the V segment lost 0 bases, leaving 12 bases of the junction unmatched. The CDR3 DNA reads TGTGCCAGCAGCGTAGGGAGCAGGCTAGCGGAGGCTGAGCAGTTCTTC. Protein: CASSVGSRLAEAEQFF.

CDR3 sequence (DNA): TGTGCCAGCAGTGAAGGGGTGGACGGCCGCTACGAGCAGTACTTC. Protein sequence: CASSEGVDGRYEQYF. The V gene is TRBV6-1, the J gene TRBJ2-7, with D unclear. The CDR3 consists of 15 residues. Germline V lookup: CDR1 MNHNS, CDR2 SASEGT. V was trimmed by 1 base and J by 3 bases, leaving 13 bases between them.

J is TRBJ2-3 and V is TRBV5-1; 8 bases fit TRBD1. The germline V gene has CDR1 SGHRS and CDR2 YFSETQ. The CDR3 sequence is 17 residues long. Trimming took 4 bases from V and 2 from J; bases not matched to a gene: 12. The CDR3: CASSGGTGGENTDTQYF. The DNA of the CDR3 is TGCGCCAGCAGCGGTGGGACAGGAGGGGAGAACACAGATACGCAGTATTTT.

The V gene is TRBV20-1, the J gene TRBJ1-2; the D is unclear. With 8 bases removed from V and 0 bases from J, the gap between germline ends came to 4 bases. The CDR3 consists of 10 residues. Germline V gives CDR1 DFQATT, CDR2 SNEGSKA (reference sequence). In DNA form, the CDR3 reads TGCAGTTCTACTAACTATGGCTACACCTTC. Protein sequence: CSSTNYGYTF.

CDR3 loop: CASSAVTASGTGELFF. Here the CDR3 DNA reads TGTGCCAGTAGTGCCGTAACAGCCTCGGGCACCGGGGAGCTGTTTTTT. The gene calls are TRBV19 and TRBJ2-2; D uncertain. Germline V CDR1 and CDR2: LNHDA, SQIVND (reference sequence). Trimming took 5 bases from V and 4 from J, leaving 17 bases between them. The CDR3 is 16 amino acids.

This rearrangement joins TRBV5-6 to TRBJ2-1; TRBD2 agrees at 9 bases. CDR1 SGHDT and CDR2 YYEEEE come from the germline V gene. The ends lost 4 bases at V and 2 bases at J; junction bases unmatched: 4. There are 15 residues in the CDR3. CDR3 loop: CASSSSGGPYNEQFF. Written as DNA, the CDR3 is TGTGCCAGCAGCAGTAGCGGGGGCCCCTACAATGAGCAGTTCTTC.